The TCR beta chain described here comes from a study of PD-1 blockade in classical Hodgkin lymphoma. Deletions cut 4 bases from V and 2 bases from J, with 15 bases between. Germline CDR1 SGHRS, CDR2 YFSETQ. This CDR3 is built from 16 residues. Regarding this clone: Its cognate antigen is unknown.

Assay: immunoSEQ multiplex PCR; the TCRdb copy retains only in-frame clones and omits some. The sample consists of approximately 100,000 clones, 83% of them appearing once. Study-wide points: The repertoire differences lack a defined cause, possibly disease activity or prior therapy. Relapsed/refractory patients reportedly had the lowest baseline TCR diversity, below newly diagnosed patients, who were below healthy donors.

The time point was: cycle 4 day 1 (C4D1), after about 6 weeks of nivolumab. Relapse was seen in all patients after autologous stem cell transplantation, and brentuximab vedotin exposure was variable. The clonotype was recovered from a human donor with classical Hodgkin lymphoma. This chain links TRBV5-1 with TRBJ1-4; D perhaps matches TRBD1 (6 bases). The input for sequencing was peripheral blood mononuclear cells (PBMCs), taken before the fourth cycle of nivolumab. For the CDR3, the DNA is TGCGCCAGCAGCCTCCAAGGGGGGTCCACTAATGAAAAACTGTTTTTT. Its protein is CASSLQGGSTNEKLFF.